These 25 T cell receptor beta chains came from one sample sequenced in a study of T cells after posttransplantation cyclophosphamide. Measured with immunoSEQ multiplex PCR; TCRdb has only the in-frame clones, and not every one. The sample includes 15,000 to 20,000 clones, roughly 73% of them seen just once. Treatment was busulfan-fludarabine conditioning, a marrow graft, and cyclophosphamide on days +3 and +4. The sequenced sample was CD8+ T cells sorted from PBMCs, obtained roughly 250 weeks after a stem cell transplant with posttransplant cyclophosphamide. These receptors all come from a female patient aged 40-50 years who received an allogeneic stem cell transplant from a related donor, was CMV-positive, and had no GVHD. The graft donor may have given rise to some T cells.

In this sample, this clone turned up a few times. Other DNA sequences from this sample encode an identical CDR3 as well. This chain joins TRBV5-6 and TRBJ1-1; TRBD1 might be the D (5 bases). Per the germline V gene, CDR1 is SGHDT and CDR2 is YYEEEE. The CDR3 covers 16 residues. The ends were cut back, 4 bases at V and 5 bases at J, with 21 bases in the middle. The CDR3 loop reads CASSPPGYGRGTEAFF. The CDR3 DNA sequence: TGTGCCAGCAGCCCCCCGGGCTATGGGAGGGGAACTGAAGCTTTCTTT.

The chain employs TRBV4-2 and TRBJ2-5, with D possibly being TRBD1 (6 bases). Germline V gene sequence: CDR1 LGHNA, CDR2 YNFKEQ. Trimming took 3 bases from V and 5 from J, leaving 19 bases between them. The CDR3 spans 16 residues. CDR3 sequence reads: CASSQIPTGLGETQYF. The CDR3 DNA reads TGTGCCAGCAGCCAGATCCCGACAGGACTTGGGGAGACCCAGTACTTC.

Turning to this clone: Sequence at one end of the junction differs from germline and may be a read error. The chain has TRBV7-7 and TRBJ2-5; weak D call: TRBD2 (7 bases). The CDR3 has 15 residues. CDR1 SSHAT and CDR2 FNYEAQ come from the germline V gene (reference sequence). The CDR3 loop is CASSLGTAGAETQYF. CDR3 DNA sequence: TGTGCTAGCAGCTTAGGGACGGCGGGGGCAGAGACCCAGTACTTC.

A remark on this clone: One end of the junction is discordant with germline, which a read error may explain. The V and J genes are TRBV5-1 and TRBJ2-1, with TRBD1 identical over 7 bases. The CDR3 is 15 residues long. Per the germline V gene, CDR1 is SGHRS and CDR2 is YFSETQ. CDR3 in DNA: TGCACCAGGCCCTTACAGGGGCCAAGGTACAATGAGCAGTTCTTC. It translates to CTRPLQGPRYNEQFF.

The DNA of the CDR3 is TGTGCCAGTACCTCGGGACAGGGTCAAGATACGCAGTATTTT. This codes for CASTSGQGQDTQYF. The chain recombines TRBV19 with TRBJ2-3; 9 bases line up with TRBD1. V lost 7 bases, J lost 5 bases, and 7 bases stayed unmatched. CDR1 is LNHDA and CDR2 is SQIVND in the germline V gene (reference sequence). The CDR3 length is 14 residues.

The chain couples TRBV2 to TRBJ2-7; 7 nucleotides align to TRBD1. The CDR3 spans 15 residues. J lost 2 bases, V lost 4 bases, and 8 bases had no gene match. The germline V gene has CDR1 SNHLY and CDR2 FYNNEI. The CDR3 DNA follows: TGTGCCAGCAGTGGGATAGACAGGGCCCCCTACGAGCAGTACTTC. Protein: CASSGIDRAPYEQYF.

The CDR3 coding sequence is TGTGCCAGCAACCTGAGCGGGGGCCCGGGGGACGAGCAGTACTTC. Translation: CASNLSGGPGDEQYF. The chain couples TRBV2 to TRBJ2-7; 8 positions agree with TRBD2. Germline V gene data show CDR1 as SNHLY and CDR2 as FYNNEI. J gave up 5 bases and V 7 bases, and 13 bases lay outside the gene matches. This CDR3 is 15 amino acids long.

In this sample, this clone turned up once. The rearrangement uses TRBV29-1 and TRBJ2-1; 8 bases match TRBD1. V shed 7 bases and J 6 bases; nucleotides not matched to a gene: 11. This CDR3 spans 14 amino acids. CDR1 and CDR2 from the germline V gene are SQVTM and ANQGSEA. The CDR3: CSAGGQAGGNEQFF. DNA of the CDR3: TGCAGCGCAGGGGGACAGGCCGGAGGCAATGAGCAGTTCTTC.

This clone was found once. The chain has TRBV2 and TRBJ2-7; 14 nucleotides match TRBD2. Trimming took 4 bases from V and 3 from J; bases not matched to a gene: 11. Germline CDR1 and CDR2: SNHLY and FYNNEI. This CDR3 contains 18 residues. The CDR3 reads CASSGRTSGGTAIYEQYF. The CDR3 DNA reads TGTGCCAGCAGTGGGCGGACTAGCGGGGGGACAGCCATCTACGAGCAGTACTTC.

The chain is built from TRBV9 and TRBJ2-3, with 10 bases matching TRBD2. The germline gives CDR1 SGDLS, CDR2 YYNGEE. V gave up 5 bases and J gave up 1 base; unmatched junction bases: 13. The CDR3 is made up of 18 amino acids. The CDR3 reads CASSPRRLAGARTDTQYF. In DNA form, the CDR3 reads TGTGCCAGCAGTCCAAGAAGGCTAGCGGGGGCCCGCACAGATACGCAGTATTTT.

The chain has TRBV7-9 and TRBJ1-2; no reliable D call. The V end was cut by 4 bases, the J end by 2 bases, with 14 bases between. The CDR3 covers 15 residues. Germline CDR1 and CDR2: SEHNR and FQNEAQ (reference sequence). CDR3 sequence: CASSSLADSNYGYTF. For the CDR3, the DNA is TGTGCCAGCAGCTCACTGGCGGATAGCAACTATGGCTACACCTTC.

This clone was seen once. V and J are TRBV11-2 and TRBJ2-7, with 7 bases matching TRBD2. The V segment lost 5 bases and the J segment 2 bases; nucleotides outside the gene matches: 9. Germline CDR1 is SGHAT and CDR2 is FQNNGV. The CDR3 consists of 15 residues. CDR3 protein: CASSRGEGLPYEQYF. CDR3 nucleotides: TGTGCCAGCAGCCGGGGGGAGGGGCTCCCCTACGAGCAGTACTTC.

CDR3 protein: CASSFKQGAGEKLFF. The CDR3 DNA reads as TGTGCCAGCAGCTTCAAACAGGGGGCGGGTGAAAAACTGTTTTTT. The chain carries TRBV7-6 and TRBJ1-4; 9 nucleotides match TRBD1. CDR3 length equals 15 residues. V dropped 3 bases and J dropped 7; count of bases not matched to a gene: 6. Germline-derived CDR1 and CDR2 are SGHVS and FNYEAQ. The entire variable domain, with the rest obtained from reference TRBV7-6 and TRBJ1-4, is as follows: GAGVSQSPRYKVTKRGQDVALRCDPISGHVSLYWYRQALGQGPEFLTYFNYEAQQDKSGLPNDRFSAERPEGSISTLTIQRTEQRDSAMYRCASSFKQGAGEKLFFGSGTQLSVL.

V is TRBV9 and J is TRBJ1-6; D perhaps matches TRBD1 (5 bases). Germline-derived CDR1 and CDR2 are SGDLS and YYNGEE. This CDR3 is built from 16 residues. Trimming removed 1 base at V and 7 bases at J, with 15 bases between. The CDR3 sequence is CASSVKGNTVNSPLHF. CDR3 sequence (DNA): TGTGCCAGCAGCGTAAAGGGGAACACCGTAAATTCACCCCTCCACTTT. The variable domain in full, with the rest retrieved from reference TRBV9 and TRBJ1-6, is DSGVTQTPKHLITATGQRVTLRCSPRSGDLSVYWYQQSLDQGLQFLIQYYNGEERAKGNILERFSAQQFPDLHSELNLSSLELGDSALYFCASSVKGNTVNSPLHFGNGTRLTVT.

This clone was detected a few times. This chain connects TRBV5-4 to TRBJ1-3; TRBD1 might be the D (5 bases). CDR1 and CDR2 from the germline V gene are SGHNT and YYREEE (reference sequence). This CDR3 is built from 14 residues. Trimming took 3 bases from V and 6 from J, leaving 13 bases between them. Written as DNA, the CDR3 is TGTGCCAGCAGCTGGACGGGGGACGCAAACACCATATATTTT. Its protein is CASSWTGDANTIYF.

J is TRBJ2-3 and V is TRBV7-2; 7 nucleotides line up with TRBD2. This CDR3 has 13 amino acids. Losses at the gene ends were 3 bases for V and 6 bases for J; bases not matched to a gene: 3. Germline V gene data show CDR1 as SGHTA and CDR2 as FQGNSA. CDR3 nucleotide sequence: TGTGCCAGCAGCTTCGAGGGAGGGGATACGCAGTATTTT. Amino acid sequence: CASSFEGGDTQYF. Together with reference TRBV7-2 and TRBJ2-3, the CDR3 gives the full variable domain: GAGVSQSPSNKVTEKGKDVELRCDPISGHTALYWYRQSLGQGLEFLIYFQGNSAPDKSGLPSDRFSAERTGGSVSTLTIQRTQQEDSAVYLCASSFEGGDTQYFGPGTRLTVL.

The table lists this clone with a count of one. This rearrangement joins TRBV19 to TRBJ2-1; 10 bases fit TRBD2. The CDR3 runs 15 residues. The ends lost 5 bases at V and 6 bases at J; junction bases unmatched: 7. Germline V gene data show CDR1 as LNHDA and CDR2 as SQIVND (reference sequence). Written as DNA, the CDR3 is TGTGCCAGTAGTTCCGGAGCGGGGGGGATCAATGAGCAGTTCTTC. Protein product: CASSSGAGGINEQFF.

This clone was recorded only once. CDR3 nucleotide sequence: TGTGCCAGCAGCAAAGAGGGTCAGGGCTCTAACTATGGCTACACCTTC. This encodes CASSKEGQGSNYGYTF. The chain has TRBV21-1 and TRBJ1-2; TRBD1 is the table's D call, not checked against the DNA. TRBV21-1 is a recognized pseudogene. The CDR3 length is 16 residues.

This sequence joins TRBV9 and TRBJ1-4; no firm D call. The CDR3 has 16 residues. The V end lost 3 bases, the J end lost 3 bases, and 15 bases lay between the germline ends. Germline assignment: CDR1 SGDLS and CDR2 YYNGEE. The CDR3 DNA reads TGTGCCAGCAGCGGGGTGGATGGAACAGCTAATGAAAAACTGTTTTTT. Translated: CASSGVDGTANEKLFF.

This chain uses TRBV11-2 with TRBJ2-4; TRBD1 might be the D (6 bases). Per the germline V gene, CDR1 is SGHAT and CDR2 is FQNNGV. Trimming shortened V by 3 bases and J by 8 bases, and 20 bases separated the two germline ends. This CDR3 region has 16 residues. CDR3 loop: CASSFFQGKEWDIQYF. For the CDR3, the DNA is TGTGCCAGCAGCTTTTTCCAGGGGAAGGAGTGGGACATTCAGTACTTC. Variable domain in full (rest from reference TRBV11-2 and TRBJ2-4): EAGVAQSPRYKIIEKRQSVAFWCNPISGHATLYWYQQILGQGPKLLIQFQNNGVVDDSQLPKDRFSAERLKGVDSTLKIQPAKLEDSAVYLCASSFFQGKEWDIQYFGAGTRLSVL.

The V call is TRBV7-8, the J call TRBJ2-3; D is perhaps TRBD1 (6 bases). Germline loops: CDR1 SGHVS, CDR2 FQNEAQ. The ends were cut back, 2 bases at V and 1 base at J, with 16 bases in the middle. The CDR3 runs to 17 residues. This chain's CDR3 is CASSLTPQGPRTDTQYF. In nucleotides, the CDR3 is TGTGCCAGCAGCTTAACCCCACAGGGTCCCCGCACAGATACGCAGTATTTT.

This clone appeared a few times. The J gene is TRBJ2-5, the V gene TRBV27, with a weak D call TRBD2 (5 bases). Looked up from germline, CDR1 is MNHEY and CDR2 is SMNVEV (reference sequence). The CDR3 consists of 13 residues. Trimming removed 5 bases at V and 1 base at J, with 8 bases between. CDR3 sequence reads: CASSGSIQETQYF. The CDR3 nucleotides are TGTGCCAGCAGTGGGAGCATCCAAGAGACCCAGTACTTC.

This chain links TRBV13 with TRBJ1-1, with a weak D call TRBD1 (6 bases). Between the trimmed V and J ends, which lost 3 bases and 5 bases, there was a span of 7 bases. Germline V gives CDR1 PRHDT, CDR2 FYEKMQ (reference sequence). CDR3 length: 12 residues. The CDR3 sequence is CASSLGATEAFF. The DNA for the CDR3 is TGTGCCAGCAGCTTGGGGGCAACTGAAGCTTTCTTT.

The genes are TRBV13 and TRBJ2-7, with a possible D match to TRBD2 (6 bases). The CDR3 is 14 residues long. Trimming shortened V by 1 base and J by 5 bases, and 12 bases separated the two germline ends. Germline V lookup: CDR1 PRHDT, CDR2 FYEKMQ (reference sequence). CDR3 loop: CASSLALEGDEQYF. DNA of the CDR3: TGTGCCAGCAGCTTAGCCCTGGAGGGCGACGAGCAGTACTTC.

J is TRBJ2-5 and V is TRBV7-8; the match to TRBD1 covers 8 bases. The CDR3 covers 15 residues. Per germline, CDR1 SGHVS and CDR2 FQNEAQ. J gave up 4 bases and V 4 bases, and 8 bases lay outside the gene matches. DNA for the CDR3: TGTGCCAGCAGCTCTAGCCAGGGGGCACGAGAGACCCAGTACTTC. As protein: CASSSSQGARETQYF.